The 12 T cell receptor beta chains reported below all come from one sample, sequenced in a study of T cells in Graves' hyperthyroidism and ophthalmopathy. RNA transcripts provided the source from which TCR beta CDR3 regions were amplified. First-round RT-PCR of the TCR CDR3 relied on the HTBI primer set. TCRdb called the multiplex PCR reads again in MiXCR, with one record for every CDR3 protein. In the table there are 200,000 to 250,000 distinct CDR3 sequences, about 17% of which are singletons. Material for sequencing was blood. All receptors derive from a man aged 40-49 years with Graves' hyperthyroidism.

To note about this clonotype: This clone may be a read error of a much larger clone one base away. V gene TRBV7-2 combines with J gene TRBJ2-3; possibly TRBD2 for D (7 bases). The CDR3 contains 14 residues. Germline CDR1 SGHTA, CDR2 FQGNSA. Trimming removed 5 bases from V and 5 bases from J, with 14 bases in between. CDR3 nucleotides: TGTGCCAGCAGCCCCGAGGGGGGGCAAGATACGCAGTATTTT. Residues: CASSPEGGQDTQYF.

This clonotype was observed at least ten times. This chain links TRBV28 with TRBJ2-1; D ambiguous. Germline CDR1 reads MDHEN; CDR2 reads SYDVKM. The CDR3 spans 14 residues. V lost 6 bases and J 2 bases, leaving 11 bases between the germline ends. CDR3 bases: TGTGCCAGCAGGGAATTGAGGACCTACAATGAGCAGTTCTTC. This sequence encodes CASRELRTYNEQFF.

The chain links TRBV27 to TRBJ1-1, with D tentatively TRBD1 (5 bases). The CDR3 is made up of 14 amino acids. Trimming removed 7 bases at V and 1 base at J, with 13 bases between. The germline V gene encodes CDR1 MNHEY and CDR2 SMNVEV (reference sequence). The CDR3 here is CASTPIGTNTEAFF. In DNA form, the CDR3 reads TGTGCCAGCACTCCGATTGGGACGAACACTGAAGCTTTCTTT.

This clonotype appeared many times. The chain is built from TRBV24-1 and TRBJ2-1; D not certain. Germline loops: CDR1 KGHDR, CDR2 SFDVKD. Deletions cut 4 bases from V and 10 bases from J, with 10 bases between. This CDR3 spans 12 amino acids. DNA for the CDR3: TGTGCCACCAGTGAGCCTTTTAAGGAGCAGTTCTTC. As protein: CATSEPFKEQFF.

This clonotype was recorded many times. V gene TRBV2 combines with J gene TRBJ1-4; a weak D match, TRBD1 (5 bases). Germline CDR1 reads SNHLY; CDR2 reads FYNNEI. There are 14 residues in the CDR3. Trimming left V 4 bases short and J 8 bases short, with 14 bases between. The CDR3 sequence is CASSASGFGEKLFF. The CDR3 nucleotides read TGTGCCAGCAGTGCCTCAGGGTTTGGGGAAAAACTGTTTTTT.

This clonotype was seen repeatedly, ten times or more. Written as DNA, the CDR3 is TGCAGCGTTGCTCCCACCGGGCAGCCGGGTGGGAATGAGCAGTTCTTC. The encoded protein is CSVAPTGQPGGNEQFF. The rearrangement joins TRBV29-1 to TRBJ2-1; D not resolved. Germline CDR1 SQVTM, CDR2 ANQGSEA. This CDR3 comprises 16 residues. The germline V and J ends were trimmed by 4 bases and 7 bases, with 23 bases remaining between them.

The table lists this clonotype with many counts. This chain joins TRBV4-3 and TRBJ2-5; D call uncertain. Trimming stripped 6 bases from V and 1 base from J, with 12 bases between. Germline V gene sequence: CDR1 LGHNA, CDR2 YSLEER. This CDR3 has 14 residues. The CDR3 reads CASSHGLGQETQYF. The CDR3, as DNA: TGCGCCAGCAGTCACGGGCTAGGCCAAGAGACCCAGTACTTC.

This clonotype was counted ten times or more. This rearrangement joins TRBV7-8 to TRBJ1-1; possibly TRBD1 for D (6 bases). In germline, CDR1 is SGHVS, CDR2 FQNEAQ. The CDR3 consists of 15 residues. Trimming removed 6 bases from V and 0 bases from J, with 14 bases in between. The CDR3: CASRQRTDMNTEAFF. Written as DNA, the CDR3 is TGTGCCAGCAGACAGAGGACAGATATGAACACTGAAGCTTTCTTT.

In its sample, this clonotype was seen a few times. This chain joins TRBV10-1 and TRBJ2-2; no definite D call. From germline, CDR1 is WNHNN and CDR2 SYGVQD (reference sequence). The V end lost 6 bases, the J end lost 5 bases, and 10 bases lay between the germline ends. This CDR3 spans 13 amino acids. The DNA for the CDR3 is TGCGCCAGCAGCTACCCGAGGACCGGGGAGCTGTTTTTT. Protein: CASSYPRTGELFF.

This clonotype was seen many times. V usage is TRBV18 and J usage is TRBJ2-7; TRBD1 agrees at 9 bases. The CDR3 has 13 residues. The ends lost 6 bases at V and 5 bases at J; junction bases unmatched: 5. Germline CDR1 and CDR2: KGHSH and LQKENI. The CDR3 is CASSRDREDEQYF. For the CDR3, the DNA is TGTGCCAGCTCCAGGGACAGGGAGGACGAGCAGTACTTC.

The sample holds many counts of this clonotype. The rearrangement joins TRBV3-1 to TRBJ1-2; the D is unclear. Germline V gene lookup returns CDR1 LGHDT and CDR2 YNNKEL (reference sequence). V was clipped by 4 bases and J by 3 bases, with 9 bases between them. This CDR3 has 13 amino acids. This CDR3 is CASSPLRDYGYTF. The CDR3, as DNA: TGTGCCAGCAGCCCACTACGGGACTATGGCTACACCTTC.

The genes are TRBV19 and TRBJ1-5; the match to TRBD1 covers 10 bases. This CDR3 has 17 amino acids. Germline CDR1 is LNHDA and CDR2 is SQIVND (reference sequence). V dropped 4 bases and J dropped 4; count of bases not matched to a gene: 10. The CDR3 region has the DNA TGTGCCAGTAGTACGTCCCGGGACAGGGGATGGAATCAGCCCCAGCATTTT. It yields the protein CASSTSRDRGWNQPQHF.